This passage covers 23 T cell receptor beta chains from one sample sequenced in a study of PD-1 blockade in classical Hodgkin lymphoma. Only in-frame clones appear in the TCRdb table, and some are missing; sequencing was by immunoSEQ multiplex PCR. The table has some 41,000 clones, approximately 86% seen once. Each patient experienced a relapse that followed autologous stem cell transplantation, and brentuximab vedotin exposure varied. Material: peripheral blood mononuclear cells (PBMCs), obtained before the second cycle of nivolumab. Receptor source: a human donor with classical Hodgkin lymphoma.

The chain recombines TRBV27 with TRBJ1-2, with unresolved D. Trimming left V 8 bases short and J 8 bases short, with 21 bases between. The CDR3 spans 14 residues. Germline V gene lookup returns CDR1 MNHEY and CDR2 SMNVEV (reference sequence). The CDR3 coding sequence is TGTGCCAGCGGACTAAGTTGGGGAGTAGGGGGCTACACCTTC. Translated: CASGLSWGVGGYTF.

The genes are TRBV7-2 and TRBJ2-1; TRBD2 aligns across 13 bases. The CDR3 is 15 amino acids. V dropped 4 bases and J dropped 7; count of bases not matched to a gene: 4. Germline lookup yields CDR1 SGHTA and CDR2 FQGNSA. CDR3: CASSSTSGGANEQFF. The CDR3 DNA is TGTGCCAGCAGCTCCACTAGCGGGGGGGCGAATGAGCAGTTCTTC.

This clone was detected only once. The chain uses TRBV4-3 and TRBJ2-3, with a tentative D call TRBD2 (6 bases). Per the germline V gene, CDR1 is LGHNA and CDR2 is YSLEER. The CDR3 has 14 residues. Trimming removed 6 bases from V and 0 bases from J, with 10 bases in between. The CDR3 protein is CASRRGLSTDTQYF. CDR3 nucleotides: TGCGCCAGCAGACGGGGACTTAGCACAGATACGCAGTATTTT.

J is TRBJ2-7 and V is TRBV14; tentative D call: TRBD2 (6 bases). The CDR3 is 15 residues long. CDR1 and CDR2 (germline): SGHDN, FVKESK. The V and J ends lost 4 bases and 1 base respectively, with 14 bases between them. The CDR3 loop is CASSRSGTHSYEQYF. The CDR3 DNA reads TGTGCCAGCAGCCGGAGTGGGACTCATTCCTACGAGCAGTACTTC.

The CDR3 sequence is CAISESGRHTDTQYF. The CDR3 DNA reads as TGTGCCATCAGTGAGTCAGGCAGACACACAGATACGCAGTATTTT. The chain combines TRBV10-3 with TRBJ2-3, with D hard to call. Germline CDR1 is ENHRY and CDR2 is SYGVKD. The CDR3 runs 15 residues. V was pared by 0 bases and J by 2 bases, with 9 bases between.

The chain is built from TRBV27 and TRBJ1-5; D is undetermined. V lost 5 bases and J 4 bases, leaving 15 bases between the germline ends. In germline, CDR1 is MNHEY, CDR2 SMNVEV (reference sequence). The length of the CDR3 is 15 residues. The CDR3 sequence is CASSTLDGRNQPQHF. Here the CDR3 DNA reads TGTGCCAGCAGTACTCTGGACGGACGGAATCAGCCCCAGCATTTT.

This clone was counted only a few times. The CDR3 nucleotides are TGTGCCAGCAGTTCTCTACTAGCGGTTTACGAGCAGTACTTC. This translates into CASSSLLAVYEQYF. The chain employs TRBV27 and TRBJ2-7; 8 bases are a match to TRBD2. The CDR3 runs 14 residues. The trim removed 4 bases at V and 4 bases at J, leaving 6 bases unmatched. The germline V gene encodes CDR1 MNHEY and CDR2 SMNVEV (reference sequence).

This chain uses TRBV10-3 with TRBJ2-1, with 9 bases matching TRBD2. Trimming removed 0 bases from V and 5 bases from J; junction bases left unmatched: 5. The CDR3 consists of 16 residues. Germline assignment: CDR1 ENHRY and CDR2 SYGVKD. CDR3 sequence (DNA): TGTGCCATCAGTGAGTCAGGAGCGGGAGGCGACAATGAGCAGTTCTTC. This sequence encodes CAISESGAGGDNEQFF.

The J gene is TRBJ1-5, the V gene TRBV27; D is undetermined. CDR3 length: 18 amino acids. Between the trimmed V and J ends, which lost 5 bases and 2 bases, there was a span of 22 bases. Germline V gene lookup returns CDR1 MNHEY and CDR2 SMNVEV (reference sequence). The CDR3, as DNA: TGTGCCAGCAGTCCGTCACCCGAGGGAGGCTGGGGCAATCAGCCCCAGCATTTT. It is translated as CASSPSPEGGWGNQPQHF.

The J gene is TRBJ2-7, the V gene TRBV7-2; D assignment may be TRBD1 or TRBD2 (5 bases each). The V end lost 4 bases, the J end lost 1 base, and 17 bases lay between the germline ends. The germline gives CDR1 SGHTA, CDR2 FQGNSA. This CDR3 comprises 16 residues. This CDR3 reads CASSYRSGTPSYEQYF. CDR3 coding DNA: TGTGCCAGCAGCTACCGGTCCGGGACGCCGTCCTACGAGCAGTACTTC.

This clone has only one observation. This CDR3 reads CASSYSLAPSYEQYF. The CDR3 DNA follows: TGTGCCAGCAGTTACTCGCTAGCGCCGAGCTACGAGCAGTACTTC. The chain carries TRBV6-6 and TRBJ2-7; D may be TRBD2 (6 bases). Germline loops: CDR1 MNHNY, CDR2 SVGAGI (reference sequence). This CDR3 region has 15 residues. With 0 bases removed from V and 3 bases from J, the gap between germline ends came to 12 bases.

The V and J genes are TRBV18 and TRBJ2-7; D unclear. The CDR3 length is 13 residues. The ends were cut back, 3 bases at V and 2 bases at J, with 8 bases in the middle. In germline, CDR1 is KGHSH, CDR2 LQKENI. In DNA form, the CDR3 reads TGTGCCAGCTCACCGGGCTCCACCTACGAGCAGTACTTC. This codes for CASSPGSTYEQYF.

The sample holds one count of this clone. CDR3 bases: TGCGCCAGCAGCCCTATTCACACAGATACGCAGTATTTT. This sequence encodes CASSPIHTDTQYF. V usage is TRBV5-1 and J usage is TRBJ2-3; no firm D call. Germline values: CDR1 SGHRS, CDR2 YFSETQ. The CDR3 runs to 13 residues. The V gene lost 4 bases and the J gene lost 2 bases, with 8 bases spanning the gap.

This clone was recorded a few times. The genes are TRBV6-1 and TRBJ1-2, with 9 bases fitting TRBD1. The CDR3 runs 13 residues. J gave up 0 bases and V 8 bases, and 1 base lay outside the gene matches. Per the germline V gene, CDR1 is MNHNS and CDR2 is SASEGT. CDR3 nucleotide sequence: TGTGCCAGCTGGGACAGGGCTAACTATGGCTACACCTTC. It is translated as CASWDRANYGYTF.

This chain links TRBV9 with TRBJ1-1; perhaps TRBD1 as D (5 bases). Per germline, CDR1 SGDLS and CDR2 YYNGEE. The CDR3 covers 18 residues. V was clipped by 2 bases and J by 1 base, with 21 bases between them. The CDR3 here is CASSVQGRQRAGNTEAFF. CDR3 in DNA: TGTGCCAGCAGCGTCCAAGGGAGACAGAGGGCGGGGAACACTGAAGCTTTCTTT.

The chain links TRBV28 to TRBJ2-1; unclear D gene. CDR1 and CDR2 from the germline V gene are MDHEN and SYDVKM. V dropped 6 bases and J dropped 8 bases, with 8 bases sitting between them. CDR3 length equals 11 residues. CDR3 sequence reads: CASRVSDEQFF. For the CDR3, the DNA is TGTGCCAGCAGGGTATCCGATGAGCAGTTCTTC.

The genes are TRBV9 and TRBJ2-7; TRBD2 matches 8 bases. In germline, CDR1 is SGDLS, CDR2 YYNGEE. This CDR3 is built from 14 residues. The junction had 4 bases not matched to a gene; V was cut back by 0 bases and J by 5 bases. CDR3 DNA: TGTGCCAGCAGCGTAGATCCTAGCGGGCACGAGCAGTACTTC. Amino acid sequence: CASSVDPSGHEQYF.

V usage is TRBV11-2 and J usage is TRBJ1-2; D remains unclear. This CDR3 region has 14 residues. V was trimmed by 0 bases and J by 2 bases, leaving 7 bases between them. The V gene's germline CDR1 is SGHAT and CDR2 FQNNGV. Here the CDR3 DNA reads TGTGCCAGCAGCTTAGACAGACTGAACTATGGCTACACCTTC. This encodes CASSLDRLNYGYTF.

This clone was picked up a small number of times. The chain combines TRBV20-1 with TRBJ2-3, with 9 bases aligning to TRBD1. Germline CDR1 and CDR2: DFQATT and SNEGSKA (reference sequence). V trimming: 6 bases; J trimming: 14 bases; junction bases outside the gene matches: 9. The CDR3 consists of 11 residues. CDR3 coding DNA: TGCAGTGCGAAGGACAGGGGCCCCCGGTATTTT. Encoded protein: CSAKDRGPRYF.

The chain links TRBV7-3 to TRBJ2-5; TRBD2 is a possible D gene (7 bases). The length of the CDR3 is 15 residues. CDR1 is SGHTA, CDR2 FQGTGA, per germline. The V end was cut by 4 bases, the J end by 2 bases, with 14 bases between. CDR3 protein: CASSSSGGTQETQYF. CDR3 DNA: TGTGCCAGCAGCTCCTCGGGGGGCACACAAGAGACCCAGTACTTC.

The rearrangement uses TRBV5-4 and TRBJ2-5; TRBD2 agrees at 10 bases. The CDR3 extends over 18 amino acids. From germline, CDR1 is SGHNT and CDR2 YYREEE (reference sequence). Trimming took 4 bases from V and 2 from J; bases not matched to a gene: 14. In DNA, the CDR3 is TGTGCCAGCAGCCTAGGGCGGGATAGCGGGGGGCGACAAGAGACCCAGTACTTC. Translated: CASSLGRDSGGRQETQYF. Looking up the rest from reference TRBV5-4 and TRBJ2-5 gives the full variable domain: ETGVTQSPTHLIKTRGQQVTLRCSSQSGHNTVSWYQQALGQGPQFIFQYYREEENGRGNFPPRFSGLQFPNYSSELNVNALELDDSALYLCASSLGRDSGGRQETQYFGPGTRLLVL.

This chain uses TRBV7-2 with TRBJ2-6; D is ambiguous. V dropped 5 bases and J dropped 4 bases, with 9 bases sitting between them. The CDR3 loop spans 14 amino acids. Germline CDR1 reads SGHTA; CDR2 reads FQGNSA. The chain's CDR3 is CASSPPRGANVLTF. The CDR3 DNA sequence: TGTGCCAGCAGCCCCCCGAGGGGGGCCAACGTCCTGACTTTC.

V is TRBV7-9 and J is TRBJ2-2, with 10 bases matching TRBD2. J gave up 1 base and V 4 bases, and 12 bases lay outside the gene matches. The CDR3 is 19 residues long. Germline CDR1 SEHNR, CDR2 FQNEAQ (reference sequence). The DNA of the CDR3 is TGTGCCAGCAGCTCCCTGGGTAGCGGGGGGCATAGGAACACCGGGGAGCTGTTTTTT. Translating gives CASSSLGSGGHRNTGELFF.